The clone carrying this T cell receptor beta chain occurred a few times. What it binds is not known. TCRdb keeps only in-frame clones here, not all; method: immunoSEQ multiplex PCR. This table has some 76,000 clones, about nine tenths appearing once. The data stem from a study of OX40 agonist ivuxolimab in advanced cancers. Study-wide background: Clinicians treated patients with ivuxolimab, an agonistic anti-OX40 (CD134) antibody. Partial responses were achieved by three patients, of whom one had hepatocellular carcinoma and two had cutaneous melanoma. Study findings and constraints: CD4+ T cells averaged fewer expanded clones than CD8+ T cells.

The CDR3 loop spans 13 amino acids. CDR1 and CDR2 from the germline V gene are SGHTS and YDEGEE. V gave up 0 bases and J gave up 9 bases; unmatched junction bases: 3. The timepoints at which blood was sampled were baseline, cycle 4 day 1, and cycle 7 day 1. The sequenced sample was CD4+ or CD8+ T cells sorted from blood, obtained in a trial of the OX40 agonist ivuxolimab. V is TRBV5-8 and J is TRBJ1-1, with TRBD1 matching over 9 bases. The TCR was taken from an adult with an advanced solid tumor such as melanoma, head and neck, liver or kidney cancer. CDR3 bases: TGTGCCAGCAGCTTGGCCGGGACAGGGAAAGCTTTCTTT. This gives the protein CASSLAGTGKAFF.